A selection of T cell receptor beta chains follows, all from one sample in a study of shared clonotypes between healthy human individuals. Assay used: immunoSEQ multiplex PCR; TCRdb lists only in-frame clones, some missing. This sample carries about 2.3 million clones, under 95% of them seen once, and the ten largest clones take 0.3% to 0.45%. Sequenced input: naive CD4+ T cells from PBMCs. Receptors originate from a man between 18 and 29 years old in good health. Some clones in this sample may be carry-over from other donors' samples. The CDR3 runs from the conserved cysteine through the conserved F or W.

TRBJ2-5	TRBV5-4	CASTLASVTGSETQYF
TRBJ2-2	TRBV27	CASSRNSGELFF
TRBJ2-7	TRBV28	CASSQANIAGTRLEQYF
TRBJ2-5	TRBV18	CASYAGAQETQYF
TRBJ2-4	TRBV7-2	CASSPVSGSPGNIQYF
TRBJ2-7	TRBV9	CASSVALGGPDLVYEQYF
TRBJ2-7	TRBV4-2	CASSQAYEQYF
TRBJ2-7	TRBV30	CAWSVGRTVPYEQYF
TRBJ2-3	TRBV28	CASGRRGTDTQYF
TRBJ2-6	TRBV7-9	CASRPGQGAGGANVLTF
TRBJ1-4	TRBV5-6	CASSHGRVGEKLFF
TRBJ2-7	TRBV7-9	CASGGVPYFYEQYF
TRBJ1-1	TRBV11-3	CASSFTGVTEAFF
TRBJ1-4	TRBV6-5	CASSDRGAVKLFF
TRBJ2-5	TRBV9	CASSAGLAGETQYF
TRBJ2-4	TRBV5-4	CASSVDRGSNIQYF
TRBJ2-1	TRBV19	CATAASGSSYNEQFF
TRBJ1-4	TRBV7-2	CASSLPNEKLFF
TRBJ2-1	TRBV7-3	CASSHGTNNEQFF
TRBJ2-3	TRBV18	CASSPPGLNTDTQYF
TRBJ1-2	TRBV28	CASSLSGRGYTF
TRBJ2-3	TRBV5-4	CASSLTPSTDTQYF
TRBJ1-5	TRBV9	CASSEGSSGANNQPQHF
TRBJ2-3	TRBV6-1	CASSPRRDITDTQYF
TRBJ2-3	TRBV5-6	CASTLSGREDTQYF
TRBJ1-5	TRBV28	CASSLPHSNQPQHF
TRBJ2-5	TRBV18	CASTSQETQYF
TRBJ2-5	TRBV11-2	CASSLDSYQETQYF
TRBJ2-2	TRBV9	CASSATSGRALESGELFF
TRBJ2-3	TRBV30	CAWSVWGTNADTQYF
TRBJ1-5	TRBV30	CAWSGRFGGQPQHF
TRBJ2-7	TRBV6-5	CASSRTSGRMWYF
TRBJ1-2	TRBV18	CASSPTGQTQYGYTF
TRBJ2-1	TRBV28	CASSLIDNEQFF
TRBJ2-7	TRBV30	CVWSGLGTGASGVYEQYF
TRBJ1-1	TRBV7-9	CASRRQGNTEAFF
TRBJ2-7	TRBV7-9	CASSSTGGEQYF
TRBJ2-5	TRBV6-1	CASSVGRRLQETQYF
TRBJ1-2	TRBV5-1	CASSNQQGFPIGYTF
TRBJ2-3	TRBV29-1	CSLGLAGDTDTQYF
TRBJ2-5	TRBV19	CASRQLGTSGYQETQYF
TRBJ2-3	TRBV5-1	CASSIPAGRAGTDTQYF
TRBJ2-7	TRBV6-5	CASSYSRQGTYEQYF
TRBJ1-2	TRBV28	CASRVGQGYGYTF
TRBJ2-7	TRBV7-9	CASSPGAEQYF
TRBJ2-6	TRBV5-5	CASATGANVLTF
TRBJ2-7	TRBV5-8	CASSSHGTGGRYEQYF
TRBJ1-5	TRBV28	CASSLGQGLGQPQHF
TRBJ1-3	TRBV25-1	CASRASGNTIYF
TRBJ2-5	TRBV29-1	CSVREFGETQYF
TRBJ2-4	TRBV7-8	CASSLEGSKNIQYF
TRBJ1-1	TRBV5-1	CASSFGAGTEAFF
TRBJ2-4	TRBV6-5	CASSPGTRQNIQYF
TRBJ2-7	TRBV11-2	CASSLFFYEQYF
TRBJ2-7	TRBV29-1	CSVEDLSRGIPYEQYF